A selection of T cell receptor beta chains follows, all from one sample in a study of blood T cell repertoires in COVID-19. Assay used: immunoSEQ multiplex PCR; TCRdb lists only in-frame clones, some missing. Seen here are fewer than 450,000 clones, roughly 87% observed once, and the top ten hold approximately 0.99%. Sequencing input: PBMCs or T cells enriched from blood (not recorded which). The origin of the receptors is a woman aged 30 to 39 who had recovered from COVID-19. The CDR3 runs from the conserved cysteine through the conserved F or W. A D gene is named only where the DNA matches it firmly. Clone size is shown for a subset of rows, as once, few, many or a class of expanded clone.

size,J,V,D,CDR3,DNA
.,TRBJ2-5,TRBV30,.,CAWSRTTALWEETQYF,TGTGCCTGGAGTAGAACGACAGCGTTATGGGAAGAGACCCAGTACTTC
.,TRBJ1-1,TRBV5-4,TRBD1,CASSFRDSTEAFF,TGTGCCAGCAGCTTCCGGGACAGCACTGAAGCTTTCTTT
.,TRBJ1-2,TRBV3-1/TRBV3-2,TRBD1,CASSHGTGVNYGYTF,TGTGCCAGCAGCCACGGGACAGGGGTTAACTATGGCTACACCTTC
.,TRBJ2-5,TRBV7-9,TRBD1,CASSLKDRVQETQYF,TGTGCCAGCAGCCTGAAGGACAGGGTCCAAGAGACCCAGTACTTC
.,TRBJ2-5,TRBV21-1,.,CASSIPFHHLPQETQYF,TGTGCCAGCAGCATCCCATTCCATCATCTACCACAAGAGACCCAGTACTTC
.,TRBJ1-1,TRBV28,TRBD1,CASSLGLGTGATEAFF,TGTGCCAGCAGTTTAGGGTTAGGGACAGGGGCGACTGAAGCTTTCTTT
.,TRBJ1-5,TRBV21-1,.,CASSKVGRAGQGTDQPQHF,TGTGCCAGCAGCAAAGTTGGGCGAGCCGGGCAGGGGACCGATCAGCCCCAGCATTTT
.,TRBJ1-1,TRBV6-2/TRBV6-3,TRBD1,CASSLQGVENTEAFF,TGTGCCAGCAGTTTACAGGGGGTAGAGAACACTGAAGCTTTCTTT
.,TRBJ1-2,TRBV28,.,CASSTFSGFVGYGYTF,TGTGCCAGCAGTACCTTCTCAGGGTTCGTGGGCTATGGCTACACCTTC
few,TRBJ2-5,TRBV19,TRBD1,CASSKRGTGLEQETQYF,TGTGCCAGTAGTAAAAGGGGGACAGGTCTGGAGCAAGAGACCCAGTACTTC
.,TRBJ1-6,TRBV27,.,CASSSFNPGTINSPLHF,TGTGCCAGCAGTTCGTTTAACCCCGGGACAATAAATTCACCCCTCCACTTT
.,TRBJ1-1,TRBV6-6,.,CASSPGRGLEAFF,TGTGCCAGCAGCCCCGGGAGGGGACTTGAAGCTTTCTTT
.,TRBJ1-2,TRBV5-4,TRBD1,CASTDRAQGYTF,TGTGCCAGCACCGACAGGGCACAGGGCTACACCTTC
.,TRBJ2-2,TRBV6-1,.,CASSEGGPNTGELFF,TGTGCCAGCAGCGAAGGGGGGCCGAACACCGGGGAGCTGTTTTTT
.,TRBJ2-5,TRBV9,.,CASSVGDLLKETQYF,TGTGCCAGCAGCGTAGGCGACTTACTTAAAGAGACCCAGTACTTC
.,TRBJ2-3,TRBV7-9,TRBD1,CASSQLPGQGSDTQYF,TGTGCCAGCAGCCAACTACCGGGACAGGGCTCAGATACGCAGTATTTT
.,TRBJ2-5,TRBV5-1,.,CASSLGRHQETQYF,TGCGCCAGCAGCTTGGGGCGGCACCAAGAGACCCAGTACTTC
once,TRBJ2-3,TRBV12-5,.,CASGFSGANGVTDTQYF,TGTGCTAGTGGTTTTTCAGGGGCCAATGGGGTCACAGATACGCAGTATTTT
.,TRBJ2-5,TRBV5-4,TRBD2,CASSRRTSGIQETQYF,TGTGCCAGCAGCAGACGGACTAGCGGAATCCAAGAGACCCAGTACTTC
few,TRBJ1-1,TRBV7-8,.,CASSSHPGGGTEAFF,TGTGCCAGCAGCTCCCACCCCGGGGGGGGCACTGAAGCTTTCTTT
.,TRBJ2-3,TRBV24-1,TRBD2,CATSVAGGSTDTQYF,TGTGCCACCAGCGTAGCGGGGGGGAGCACAGATACGCAGTATTTT
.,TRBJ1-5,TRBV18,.,CASSPPGNLGRQPQHF,TGTGCCAGCTCCCCGCCCGGGAACCTAGGACGTCAGCCCCAGCATTTT
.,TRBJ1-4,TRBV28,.,CASSPRGGGEKLFF,TGTGCCAGCAGTCCCAGGGGCGGGGGTGAAAAACTGTTTTTT
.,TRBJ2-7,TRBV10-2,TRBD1,CASRWDRGYEQYF,TGCGCCAGCAGATGGGACAGGGGCTACGAGCAGTACTTC
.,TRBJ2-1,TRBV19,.,CASSGGGLFF,TGTGCCAGTAGTGGGGGGGGCCTGTTCTTC
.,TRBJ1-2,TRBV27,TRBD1,CASSSLGGADYGYTF,TGTGCCAGCAGTTCCCTAGGGGGCGCGGACTATGGCTACACCTTC
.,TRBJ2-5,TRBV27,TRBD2,CASSLVAGGQETQYF,TGTGCCAGCAGTTTGGTAGCGGGGGGCCAAGAGACCCAGTACTTC
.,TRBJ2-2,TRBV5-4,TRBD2,CASSKGLAEPNTGELFF,TGTGCCAGCAGCAAGGGACTAGCGGAACCTAACACCGGGGAGCTGTTTTTT
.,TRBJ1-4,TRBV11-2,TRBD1,CASSLITGVNEKLFF,TGTGCCAGCAGCTTAATCACAGGGGTAAATGAAAAACTGTTTTTT
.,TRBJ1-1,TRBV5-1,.,CASSLVIGAQNTEAFF,TGCGCCAGCAGCTTGGTTATAGGGGCCCAGAACACTGAAGCTTTCTTT
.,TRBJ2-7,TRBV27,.,CASSLVSSYEQYF,TGTGCCAGCAGTCTCGTTAGTTCCTACGAGCAGTACTTC
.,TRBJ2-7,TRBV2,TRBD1,CASRGGGTGSSYEQYF,TGTGCCAGCAGGGGGGGAGGGACAGGGAGCTCCTACGAGCAGTACTTC
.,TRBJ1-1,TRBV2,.,CASTKTATMNTEAFF,TGTGCCAGCACCAAGACAGCCACCATGAACACTGAAGCTTTCTTT
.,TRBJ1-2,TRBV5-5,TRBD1,CASSWTGTDGYTF,TGTGCCAGCAGCTGGACAGGGACCGATGGCTACACCTTC
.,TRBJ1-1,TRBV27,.,CASSLSATAVMNTEAFF,TGTGCCAGCAGTTTATCCGCCACAGCTGTCATGAACACTGAAGCTTTCTTT